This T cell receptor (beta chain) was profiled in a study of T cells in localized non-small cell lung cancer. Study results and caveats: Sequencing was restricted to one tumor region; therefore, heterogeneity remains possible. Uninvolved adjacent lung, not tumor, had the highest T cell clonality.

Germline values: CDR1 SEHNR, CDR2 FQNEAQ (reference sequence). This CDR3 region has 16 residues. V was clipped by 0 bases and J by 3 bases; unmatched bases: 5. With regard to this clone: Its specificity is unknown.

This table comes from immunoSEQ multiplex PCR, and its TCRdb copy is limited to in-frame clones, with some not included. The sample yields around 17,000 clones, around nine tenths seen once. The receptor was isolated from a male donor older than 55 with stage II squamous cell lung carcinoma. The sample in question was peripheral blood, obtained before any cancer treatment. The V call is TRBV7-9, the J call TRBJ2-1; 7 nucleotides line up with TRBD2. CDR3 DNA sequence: TGTGCCAGCAGCTTAGCTGGCGGGGGTCTCTACAATGAGCAGTTCTTC. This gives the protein CASSLAGGGLYNEQFF.